This T cell receptor (beta chain) was sequenced during a study of monozygotic twins with cystic fibrosis. Background on the study: Libraries were built from approximately 3 micrograms of fragmented DNA using about 15 PCR cycles.

TCRdb keeps only in-frame clones here, not all; method: immunoSEQ multiplex PCR. The data show about 23,000 clones, approximately 97% seen once. Findings of the study overall: Low clonality (median roughly 0.01) suggested a mostly naive repertoire. Monozygotic CF twin pairs shared significantly more nucleotide-identical clonotypes than unrelated CF individuals did. Shared CDR3 numbers were not associated with age, concordance or severity.

Of note for this clone: The antigen is not known.

Germline CDR1 reads MGHDK; CDR2 reads SYGVNS. V shed 4 bases and J shed 2 bases, with 6 bases lying between them. The CDR3 consists of 13 residues. The TCR comes from a girl aged 5-17 years with cystic fibrosis. Sequenced sample: blood. V gene TRBV25-1 combines with J gene TRBJ1-5, with D uncertain. CDR3 sequence: CASSAQGNQPQHF. The CDR3 DNA is TGTGCCAGCAGTGCGCAGGGCAATCAGCCCCAGCATTTT.